This TCR beta chain was sequenced for a study of CXCR3-negative and CXCR3-positive naive CD8 T cells. The wider study: There were 110 million to 150 million TRB reads altogether, and each library had about 1.5 +/- 0.3 million of them. Study results and limitations: Naive subsets were similarly diverse, while memory CD8+ repertoires were much less diverse.

In germline, CDR1 is SGHRS, CDR2 YFSETQ. The CDR3 sequence is 12 residues long. TRB cDNA libraries were made by UMI-labeled 5' RACE. TCRdb re-called the 5' RACE reads, yielding one record per CDR3 amino acid sequence without DNA. The sample has 56,000 or so distinct CDR3 sequences; the top ten hold roughly 20%. Remarks on this clonotype: As yet, its antigen is unknown.

V usage is TRBV5-1 and J usage is TRBJ2-2. This clonotype was obtained from a human donor in good health. Some clones in this sample may be carry-over from other donors' samples. Input material: memory CD8+ T cells from blood. The CDR3 protein is CASSLESGELFF.